This T cell receptor beta chain was observed in a study of human T cells and chemical hapten exposure. Germline CDR1 is MNHEY and CDR2 is SVGEGT. CDR3 length: 14 residues. V lost 0 bases, J lost 9 bases, and 9 bases lay in between. Unfractionated whole blood yielded total RNA. The table lists this clonotype with many counts. Individual cDNA molecules in this library carried unique molecular identifiers. TCRdb reprocessed the 5' RACE reads via MiXCR and lists one record per CDR3 protein. This sample has approximately 150,000 distinct CDR3 sequences, with roughly 4.1% found just once. This chain links TRBV6-2 or TRBV6-3 with TRBJ1-6, with D unresolved. The receptor's source is a female donor in good health. The CDR3 loop is CASSYSTGGSPLHF. The DNA of the CDR3 is TGTGCCAGCAGTTACTCGACCGGTGGTTCACCCCTCCACTTT.